The sequence of this TCR beta chain was determined in a study of T-cell reconstitution after alpha-beta-depleted transplantation in children. Study observations and caveats: After one year, T-cell counts and TCRbeta diversity mostly came from new T cells. Expanded graft clones, several hundred of them, were reportedly the source of alpha-beta T cells about two months after transplant.

With 5 bases removed from V and 3 bases from J, the gap between germline ends came to 21 bases. CDR1 SGHDT and CDR2 YYEEEE come from the germline V gene. This CDR3 spans 16 amino acids. Unique molecular identifiers tagged the TCRbeta library. TCRdb redid the calling of the PCR reads with MiXCR, one entry per CDR3 protein. In the table there are some 830,000 distinct CDR3 sequences, around 15% of which are singletons. Worth noting for this clonotype: The target antigen is unknown.

The sequence came from a male patient younger than 18 who had a stem cell transplant for acute lymphoblastic leukemia, so the T cells may come from the graft donor. V is TRBV5-6 and J is TRBJ2-7, with TRBD1 as a possible D gene (7 bases). The sequenced sample was PBMCs, mostly from graft donor cells, obtained 360 days after TCRalphabeta/CD19-depleted stem cell transplant. CDR3 protein: CASRSFTGDGGYEQYF. The CDR3 region has the DNA TGTGCCAGCAGGTCCTTTACAGGGGACGGGGGCTACGAGCAGTACTTC.